A single sample is the source of the 27 T cell receptor beta chains below, sequenced in a study of Ad26.COV2.S vaccination and SARS-CoV-2 variants. The method was immunoSEQ multiplex PCR; TCRdb's version includes in-frame clones alone and lacks a portion of them. The data contain 97,000 or so clones, about 78% of them singletons. The sample in question was peripheral blood, obtained after recovery from COVID-19. The receptors come from a human donor who had recovered from COVID-19.

The chain's CDR3 is CASSEVGGLSSYEQYF. Here the CDR3 DNA reads TGTGCCAGCAGTGAAGTAGGGGGGCTTAGCTCCTACGAGCAGTACTTC. The chain carries TRBV6-1 and TRBJ2-7; D assignment may be TRBD1 or TRBD2 (6 bases each). V was cut by 1 base and J by 0 bases, with 13 bases left in between. The CDR3 contains 16 residues. The germline CDR1 and CDR2 sequences are MNHNS and SASEGT.

The chain has TRBV4-1 and TRBJ1-5, with 11 bases lining up with TRBD1. The CDR3 runs 15 residues. V was clipped by 1 base and J by 6 bases; unmatched bases: 2. Per germline, CDR1 MGHRA and CDR2 YSYEKL. In nucleotides, the CDR3 is TGCGCCAGCAGCCAAGGCGGGACAGGGGGTCAGCCCCAGCATTTT. It specifies CASSQGGTGGQPQHF.

The V call is TRBV11-2, the J call TRBJ2-1; 15 positions agree with TRBD2. The V gene end was trimmed by 4 bases and the J gene end by 9 bases; junction bases not matched to a gene: 7. The germline gives CDR1 SGHAT, CDR2 FQNNGV. CDR3 length: 16 amino acids. CDR3 DNA sequence: TGTGCCAGCAGCTCAGGGACTAGCGGGGGGTTGGGTGAGCAGTTCTTC. Its protein product is CASSSGTSGGLGEQFF. The full variable domain, in which reference TRBV11-2 and TRBJ2-1 provide the parts outside the CDR3, is EAGVAQSPRYKIIEKRQSVAFWCNPISGHATLYWYQQILGQGPKLLIQFQNNGVVDDSQLPKDRFSAERLKGVDSTLKIQPAKLEDSAVYLCASSSGTSGGLGEQFFGPGTRLTVL.

The CDR3 DNA reads TGTGCCATCAGTGTATCCAGGTCCGGCGAAAAACTGTTTTTT. Its protein product is CAISVSRSGEKLFF. The chain couples TRBV10-3 to TRBJ1-4; D is unresolved. Trimming took 4 bases from V and 8 from J, leaving 14 bases between them. This CDR3 is built from 14 residues. Germline V gene lookup returns CDR1 ENHRY and CDR2 SYGVKD.

The chain carries TRBV3-1 (or the pseudogene TRBV3-2) and TRBJ2-2; D gene ambiguous. V gave up 2 bases and J gave up 2 bases, with 12 bases separating them. Germline V gives CDR1 LGHDT, CDR2 YNNKEL (reference sequence). There are 16 residues in the CDR3. The CDR3 DNA reads TGTGCCAGCAGCCAATTTCGGACGACTAACACCGGGGAGCTGTTTTTT. This gives the protein CASSQFRTTNTGELFF.

The CDR3 DNA follows: TGCGCCAGCAGCTACCGACAGGGAACGACCTATGGCTACACCTTC. Protein: CASSYRQGTTYGYTF. This chain joins TRBV5-1 and TRBJ1-2; 7 bases align to TRBD1. The CDR3 loop spans 15 amino acids. The V segment lost 3 bases and the J segment 4 bases; nucleotides outside the gene matches: 9. Germline V gene sequence: CDR1 SGHRS, CDR2 YFSETQ.

The chain employs TRBV7-2 and TRBJ2-1; unclear D gene. The CDR3 length is 15 residues. Germline lookup yields CDR1 SGHTA and CDR2 FQGNSA. V lost 1 base and J lost 2, with 9 bases in between. In DNA, the CDR3 is TGTGCCAGCAGCTTAGAAGTGACAACCTACAATGAGCAGTTCTTC. Its translation: CASSLEVTTYNEQFF.

This chain joins TRBV30 and TRBJ2-1; D possibly matches TRBD1 or TRBD2 (5 bases each). Germline V CDR1 and CDR2: GTSNPN, SVGIG (reference sequence). The CDR3 is made up of 13 amino acids. Trimming shortened V by 2 bases and J by 6 bases, and 11 bases separated the two germline ends. This CDR3 reads CAWSSSGTNEQFF. Here the CDR3 DNA reads TGTGCCTGGAGTTCATCCGGGACCAATGAGCAGTTCTTC. Full variable domain (outside the CDR3, taken from reference TRBV30 and TRBJ2-1): SQTIHQWPATLVQPVGSPLSLECTVEGTSNPNLYWYRQAAGRGLQLLFYSVGIGQISSEVPQNLSASRPQDRQFILSSKKLLLSDSGFYLCAWSSSGTNEQFFGPGTRLTVL.

The rearrangement links TRBV27 to TRBJ2-4, with 8 bases that match TRBD1. The ends lost 4 bases at V and 3 bases at J; junction bases unmatched: 5. Germline CDR1 reads MNHEY; CDR2 reads SMNVEV (reference sequence). The length of the CDR3 is 15 residues. This CDR3 reads CASSYRTGGKNIQYF. In DNA form, the CDR3 reads TGTGCCAGCAGTTACCGTACAGGGGGCAAAAACATTCAGTACTTC.

The J gene is TRBJ1-5, the V gene TRBV9; a weak D match, TRBD1 (5 bases). The CDR3 loop spans 18 amino acids. CDR1 and CDR2 (germline): SGDLS, YYNGEE. The V end lost 2 bases, the J end lost 1 base, and 19 bases lay between the germline ends. The DNA for the CDR3 is TGTGCCAGCAGCGTTTCCAGCTTCTTAAAGGGGAGCAATCAGCCCCAGCATTTT. This sequence encodes CASSVSSFLKGSNQPQHF.

This chain links TRBV28 with TRBJ1-2; D ambiguous. Trimming left V 3 bases short and J 4 bases short, with 6 bases between. CDR3 length: 12 amino acids. Looked up from germline, CDR1 is MDHEN and CDR2 is SYDVKM. CDR3 in amino acids: CASSLNLYGYTF. In DNA form, the CDR3 reads TGTGCCAGCAGTTTGAACCTCTATGGCTACACCTTC.

This clone was detected once. CDR3 amino acids: CASSLSGVDTQYF. DNA of the CDR3: TGTGCCAGCAGCTTGAGTGGGGTCGATACGCAGTATTTT. The chain employs TRBV5-5 and TRBJ2-3; D call uncertain. This CDR3 comprises 13 residues. Per germline, CDR1 SGHKS and CDR2 YYEKEE (reference sequence). The V end was cut by 1 base, the J end by 6 bases, with 9 bases between.

This clone was picked up a small number of times. This chain joins TRBV28 and TRBJ1-6; a weak D match, TRBD1 (6 bases). This CDR3 spans 13 amino acids. Germline V CDR1 and CDR2: MDHEN, SYDVKM. The ends were cut back, 6 bases at V and 7 bases at J, with 10 bases in the middle. CDR3 sequence reads: CASREDRNSPLHF. The DNA for the CDR3 is TGTGCCAGCAGGGAGGACAGAAATTCACCCCTCCACTTT. The full variable domain, with the rest looked up from reference TRBV28 and TRBJ1-6, is DVKVTQSSRYLVKRTGEKVFLECVQDMDHENMFWYRQDPGLGLRLIYFSYDVKMKEKGDIPEGYSVSREKKERFSLILESASTNQTSMYLCASREDRNSPLHFGNGTRLTVT.

The CDR3 spells CALKRRGDSLNEQFF. CDR3 DNA sequence: TGTGCTCTCAAAAGGAGGGGCGATTCCTTAAATGAGCAGTTCTTC. The chain carries TRBV6-5 and TRBJ2-1; maybe TRBD2 (6 bases). From germline, CDR1 is MNHEY and CDR2 SVGAGI. CDR3 size: 15 residues.

This clone was observed once. The rearrangement uses TRBV28 and TRBJ1-6; perhaps TRBD1 as D (5 bases). The ends were cut back, 1 base at V and 8 bases at J, with 9 bases in the middle. CDR3 size: 14 residues. Germline V gene sequence: CDR1 MDHEN, CDR2 SYDVKM. The CDR3 DNA is TGTGCCAGCAGTTTATCAACCAGGGATTCACCCCTCCACTTT. Protein sequence: CASSLSTRDSPLHF. The full variable domain, its missing parts supplied by reference TRBV28 and TRBJ1-6, is DVKVTQSSRYLVKRTGEKVFLECVQDMDHENMFWYRQDPGLGLRLIYFSYDVKMKEKGDIPEGYSVSREKKERFSLILESASTNQTSMYLCASSLSTRDSPLHFGNGTRLTVT.

V is TRBV11-2 and J is TRBJ2-3; D possibly matches TRBD1 or TRBD2 (5 bases each). Trimming removed 3 bases from V and 0 bases from J, with 10 bases in between. Germline V gene data show CDR1 as SGHAT and CDR2 as FQNNGV. This CDR3 is 15 amino acids long. The CDR3, as DNA: TGTGCCAGCAGCTTCCGGGGCACTAGCACAGATACGCAGTATTTT. Residues: CASSFRGTSTDTQYF.

The chain uses TRBV27 and TRBJ2-7; D gene ambiguous. Germline lookup yields CDR1 MNHEY and CDR2 SMNVEV (reference sequence). The V end was cut by 0 bases, the J end by 0 bases, with 6 bases between. This CDR3 is built from 14 residues. As DNA, the CDR3 is TGTGCCAGCAGTTTATCGGTCAGCTCCTACGAGCAGTACTTC. Translated, it gives CASSLSVSSYEQYF.

The rearrangement joins TRBV10-3 to TRBJ2-3; the D is unclear. Germline CDR1 and CDR2: ENHRY and SYGVKD. V was cut by 7 bases and J by 5 bases, with 7 bases left in between. The CDR3 length is 11 residues. The CDR3 DNA sequence: TGTGCCATCATGACTGAAGATACGCAGTATTTT. It translates to CAIMTEDTQYF.

This clone was observed once. This sequence joins TRBV18 and TRBJ2-3; D not resolved. Germline loops: CDR1 KGHSH, CDR2 LQKENI. Trimming pared 5 bases from V and 2 bases from J, leaving 14 bases between. The CDR3 has 15 amino acids. The CDR3 spells CASSTQSEITDTQYF. The CDR3 DNA follows: TGTGCCAGCTCAACCCAGTCTGAGATCACAGATACGCAGTATTTT.

The chain links TRBV7-2 to TRBJ2-5; a weak D match, TRBD1 (5 bases). The V and J ends lost 5 bases and 5 bases respectively, with 18 bases between them. The CDR3 is made up of 15 amino acids. Germline CDR1 is SGHTA and CDR2 is FQGNSA. CDR3 protein: CASSLGRGFRETQYF. For the CDR3, the DNA is TGTGCCAGCAGCCTCGGTAGGGGCTTTCGGGAGACCCAGTACTTC.

V gene TRBV2 combines with J gene TRBJ1-5, with 11 bases matching TRBD1. This CDR3 spans 16 amino acids. The junction had 4 bases not matched to a gene; V was cut back by 4 bases and J by 2 bases. In germline, CDR1 is SNHLY, CDR2 FYNNEI. The CDR3 nucleotides are TGTGCCAGCAGTGGGACAGGGGGCGCGCGCAATCAGCCCCAGCATTTT. Protein: CASSGTGGARNQPQHF.

V usage is TRBV2 and J usage is TRBJ2-7; possibly TRBD1 for D (6 bases). V gave up 5 bases and J gave up 9 bases, with 8 bases separating them. CDR1 SNHLY and CDR2 FYNNEI come from the germline V gene. The CDR3 is 10 residues long. In DNA form, the CDR3 reads TGTGCCAGCAGTTCACAGGGGCAGTACTTC. This gives the protein CASSSQGQYF. Complete variable domain (other parts from reference TRBV2 and TRBJ2-7): EPEVTQTPSHQVTQMGQEVILRCVPISNHLYFYWYRQILGQKVEFLVSFYNNEISEKSEIFDDQFSVERPDGSNFTLKIRSTKLEDSAMYFCASSSQGQYFGPGTRLTVT.

The J gene is TRBJ1-4, the V gene TRBV2; 8 bases map to TRBD1. Germline V gives CDR1 SNHLY, CDR2 FYNNEI. The CDR3 loop spans 15 amino acids. With 4 bases clipped from V and 4 bases from J, the junction kept 5 bases outside the gene matches. CDR3 amino acids: CASSGVGQGNEKLFF. CDR3 nucleotide sequence: TGTGCCAGCAGTGGGGTCGGACAGGGTAATGAAAAACTGTTTTTT.

The genes are TRBV5-4 and TRBJ2-1, with a tentative D call TRBD1 (6 bases). With 4 bases removed from V and 6 bases from J, the gap between germline ends came to 14 bases. Germline lookup yields CDR1 SGHNT and CDR2 YYREEE (reference sequence). The CDR3 runs to 14 residues. The CDR3 DNA reads as TGTGCCAGCAGCCCCAAGACAGGCCCCAATGAGCAGTTCTTC. Residues: CASSPKTGPNEQFF.

In DNA, the CDR3 is TGTGCCAGCAGGGATGGACAGGGGAGCTATGGCTACACCTTC. As protein: CASRDGQGSYGYTF. The chain has TRBV27 and TRBJ1-2; the match to TRBD1 covers 9 bases. The CDR3 runs to 14 residues. The V gene end was trimmed by 6 bases and the J gene end by 4 bases; junction bases not matched to a gene: 6. CDR1 is MNHEY and CDR2 is SMNVEV in the germline V gene (reference sequence).

The chain carries TRBV6-5 and TRBJ2-6; D is unresolved. The CDR3 contains 15 residues. From germline, CDR1 is MNHEY and CDR2 SVGAGI. V lost 8 bases to trimming and J lost 0 bases, with 11 bases between them. CDR3 amino acids: CASEQTRSGANVLTF. The CDR3 DNA reads as TGTGCCAGCGAACAGACCCGCTCTGGGGCCAACGTCCTGACTTTC.

The V gene is TRBV30, the J gene TRBJ1-1; no firm D call. Germline CDR1 and CDR2: GTSNPN and SVGIG (reference sequence). V lost 4 bases to trimming and J lost 3 bases, with 9 bases between them. This CDR3 has 12 residues. This CDR3 reads CAWNFGYTEAFF. DNA for the CDR3: TGTGCCTGGAATTTTGGGTACACTGAAGCTTTCTTT.